This TCR beta chain emerged from a study of cytotoxic CD8 clonotypes in ibrutinib-treated CLL. Study overall: On average, each sample had about 260,000 productive templates and under 95,000 productive rearrangements.

Looked up from germline, CDR1 is SGHRS and CDR2 is YFSETQ. The CDR3 extends over 15 amino acids. Trimming cost V 1 base and J 4 bases; bases outside gene matches: 5. The planned depth of sequencing spanned 1 in 200,000 to 1 in 1 million T cells. Method: immunoSEQ multiplex PCR; TCRdb's copy keeps in-frame clones and lacks some. This sample carries 200,000 to 250,000 clones, just under 80% of them seen once, and the ten largest clones take 10% to 12%. With respect to this clone: Antigen: not known.

Study results and limitations: Contraction or stability on treatment characterized the public clonotypes, which were uncommon.

The sequence was collected from a human donor with chronic lymphocytic leukemia. This specimen was PBMCs, taken after 12 months of ibrutinib treatment. The V call is TRBV5-1, the J call TRBJ2-5; TRBD2 matches 9 bases. CDR3 DNA sequence: TGCGCCAGCAGCTTGTATGCTAGCGGGATAGAGACCCAGTACTTC. Translation: CASSLYASGIETQYF.